Sequencing of this T cell receptor beta chain was carried out in a study of T cell responses to AZD1222 COVID-19 vaccine. The CDR3 contains 15 residues. V gave up 4 bases and J gave up 6 bases; unmatched junction bases: 11. CDR1 is SGHRS and CDR2 is YFSETQ in the germline V gene. Assay used: immunoSEQ multiplex PCR; TCRdb lists only in-frame clones, some missing. The table records roughly 80,000 clones, approximately 87% of them present only once. Study-level findings and limits: Receipt of two AZD1222 doses was followed by a rise in Spike-specific TCR breadth and depth. Seropositive status at baseline applied to only a handful of AZD1222 recipients.

On this clone: Its cognate antigen is unknown.

The TCR originated in an adult who received the AZD1222 COVID-19 vaccine. The sequences come from peripheral blood, collected 28 days after the second AZD1222 dose. The chain joins TRBV5-1 to TRBJ1-2, with TRBD1 matching 8 bases. The chain's CDR3 is CASSQDRETTHGYTF. DNA for the CDR3: TGCGCCAGCAGCCAGGACAGGGAAACAACCCATGGCTACACCTTC.